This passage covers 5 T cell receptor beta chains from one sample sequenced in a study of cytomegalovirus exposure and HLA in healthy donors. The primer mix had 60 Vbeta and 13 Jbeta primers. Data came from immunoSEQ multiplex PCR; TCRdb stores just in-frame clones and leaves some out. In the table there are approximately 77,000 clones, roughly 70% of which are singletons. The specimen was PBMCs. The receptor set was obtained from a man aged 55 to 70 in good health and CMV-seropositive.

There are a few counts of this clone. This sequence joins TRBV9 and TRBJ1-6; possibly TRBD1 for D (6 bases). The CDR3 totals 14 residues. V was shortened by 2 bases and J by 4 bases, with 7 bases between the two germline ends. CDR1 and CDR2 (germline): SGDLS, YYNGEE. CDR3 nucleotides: TGTGCCAGCAGCGTTACAGGGTATAATTCACCCCTCCACTTT. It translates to CASSVTGYNSPLHF.

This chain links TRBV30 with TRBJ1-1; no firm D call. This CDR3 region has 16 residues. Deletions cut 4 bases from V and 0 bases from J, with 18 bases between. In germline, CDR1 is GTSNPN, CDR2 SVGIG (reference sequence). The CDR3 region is CAWKRGTVTLNTEAFF. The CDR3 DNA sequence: TGTGCCTGGAAACGGGGAACCGTAACACTGAACACTGAAGCTTTCTTT.

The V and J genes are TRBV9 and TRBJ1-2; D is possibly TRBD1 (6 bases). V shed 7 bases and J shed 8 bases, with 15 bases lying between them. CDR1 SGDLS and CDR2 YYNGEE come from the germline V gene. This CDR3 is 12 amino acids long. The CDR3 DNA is TGTGCCAGCCGGGGGGGGGCGACGGGCTACACCTTC. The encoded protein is CASRGGATGYTF.

Written as DNA, the CDR3 is TGTGCCAGCACCACCGGGTTCTCTGGAAACACCATATATTTT. Protein: CASTTGFSGNTIYF. The V and J genes are TRBV28 and TRBJ1-3, with unresolved D. The CDR3 runs to 14 residues. V gave up 7 bases and J gave up 0 bases, with 10 bases separating them. Germline assignment: CDR1 MDHEN and CDR2 SYDVKM. Using reference TRBV28 and TRBJ1-3 for the parts outside the CDR3, the full variable domain is DVKVTQSSRYLVKRTGEKVFLECVQDMDHENMFWYRQDPGLGLRLIYFSYDVKMKEKGDIPEGYSVSREKKERFSLILESASTNQTSMYLCASTTGFSGNTIYFGEGSWLTVV.

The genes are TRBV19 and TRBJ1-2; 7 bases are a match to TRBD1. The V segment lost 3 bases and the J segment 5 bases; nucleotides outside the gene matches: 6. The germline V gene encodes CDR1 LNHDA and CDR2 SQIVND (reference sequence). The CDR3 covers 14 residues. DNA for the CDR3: TGTGCCAGTAGTATCTCCGGGACAGATTATGGCTACACCTTC. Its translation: CASSISGTDYGYTF. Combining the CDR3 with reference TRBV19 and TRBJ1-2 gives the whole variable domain DGGITQSPKYLFRKEGQNVTLSCEQNLNHDAMYWYRQDPGQGLRLIYYSQIVNDFQKGDIAEGYSVSREKKESFPLTVTSAQKNPTAFYLCASSISGTDYGYTFGSGTRLTVV.